The rows below give T cell receptor beta chains drawn from one sample of a study of Ad26.COV2.S vaccination and SARS-CoV-2 variants. Some clones are missing from TCRdb's copy, which holds only in-frame ones; the method was immunoSEQ multiplex PCR. Of roughly 700,000 clones listed, more than 70% are singletons. The sample consisted of peripheral blood, taken in a trial of Ad26.COV2.S vaccine versus placebo. The receptors come from a person aged 18-60 years who received the Ad26.COV2.S COVID-19 vaccine or a placebo. Each CDR3 is given with its conserved first and last residue. The D gene is left open where the match is weak. Not every row has a clone size; where given, it reads once, few, many or a size class.

v_call,j_call,d_call,clone_size,cdr3_nt,cdr3_aa
TRBV2,TRBJ1-3,.,.,TGTGCCAGCAGTGAGCAGGGCCCAATCTCTGGAAACACCATATATTTT,CASSEQGPISGNTIYF
TRBV20-1,TRBJ2-7,.,.,TGCAGTGCTGGGACATCGGGGGAGCAGTACTTC,CSAGTSGEQYF
TRBV18,TRBJ2-7,.,.,TGTGCCAGCTCACCATTCGATCTCGGTGGGGACGAGCAGTACTTC,CASSPFDLGGDEQYF
TRBV12-2,TRBJ2-4,.,.,TGTGCAAGTCGCTTAGCCGGCTATTGGGCCAAAAACATTCAGTACTTC,CASRLAGYWAKNIQYF
TRBV24-1,TRBJ2-1,TRBD2,.,TGTGCCACCAGTGAGGCGGGGGCCTACAATGAGCAGTTCTTC,CATSEAGAYNEQFF
TRBV30,TRBJ2-1,TRBD2,.,TGTGCCTGGAACGACTTGCGGACTAGCGGGGCCTACAATGAGCAGTTCTTC,CAWNDLRTSGAYNEQFF
TRBV19,TRBJ1-1,.,.,TGTGCCAGTAGTAGACGATCGGCTGAAGCTTTCTTT,CASSRRSAEAFF
TRBV11-2,TRBJ1-4,.,.,TGTGCCAGCAGCTTAGGGGCAGGGGTGAATGAAAAACTGTTTTTT,CASSLGAGVNEKLFF
TRBV29-1,TRBJ1-3,.,once,TGCAGCGTTGAGAAACAGGGCGGAAACACCATATATTTT,CSVEKQGGNTIYF
TRBV3-1/TRBV3-2,TRBJ2-1,TRBD2,once,TGTGCCAGCAGTCGCAGGGCTAGCGGGCTTACGACACTATACAATGAGCAGTTCTTC,CASSRRASGLTTLYNEQFF
TRBV6-6,TRBJ1-1,.,.,TGTGCCAGCAGTTTTACGGCGGACACTGAAGCTTTCTTT,CASSFTADTEAFF
TRBV30,TRBJ2-6,.,.,TGTGCCTGGAGTGTAACCCCCTCCGGAGCTGGGGCCAACGTCCTGACTTTC,CAWSVTPSGAGANVLTF
TRBV6-5,TRBJ1-2,.,.,TGTGCCAGCAGTAATCAGGGGCAAGGCTACACCTTC,CASSNQGQGYTF
TRBV6-5,TRBJ2-7,.,.,TGTGCCAGCAGTTACGGGGGCGGGGCCCCCTACGAGCAGTACTTC,CASSYGGGAPYEQYF
TRBV5-6,TRBJ1-6,.,.,TGTGCCAGCAGCTTTCCGTCCTCACCCCTCCACTTT,CASSFPSSPLHF
TRBV7-9,TRBJ2-2,.,.,TGTGCCAGCAGCTCAGGGACAACTCCTGGAGAGCTGTTTTTT,CASSSGTTPGELFF
TRBV10-3,TRBJ1-5,TRBD1,.,TGTGCCATCAGTGACACAGGGGTCAATCAGCCCCAGCATTTT,CAISDTGVNQPQHF
TRBV6-6,TRBJ2-2,.,.,TGTGCCAGCTCGGGGGCCGGGGAGCTGTTTTTT,CASSGAGELFF
TRBV5-1,TRBJ2-3,.,once,TGCGCCAGCAGCTTGGAAGCCACTTACACAGATACGCAGTATTTT,CASSLEATYTDTQYF
TRBV30,TRBJ2-3,TRBD2,.,TGTGCCTGGAGAAGGGGACTAGCGGGGGTCACAGATACGCAGTATTTT,CAWRRGLAGVTDTQYF
TRBV6-4,TRBJ1-1,.,.,TGTGCCAGCAGTGAACAGATGGGGGGGAACACTGAAGCTTTCTTT,CASSEQMGGNTEAFF
TRBV19,TRBJ1-3,.,.,TGTGCCAGTTCCAGTGGGGTTGGAAACACCATATATTTT,CASSSGVGNTIYF
TRBV24-1,TRBJ2-7,TRBD1,.,TGTGCCACCGGGACAGGGGGCGACCAGCAGTACTTC,CATGTGGDQQYF
TRBV3-1/TRBV3-2,TRBJ2-1,TRBD2,.,TGTGCCAGCAGCCGACTAGCGGGTTACAATGAGCAGTTCTTC,CASSRLAGYNEQFF
TRBV7-9,TRBJ2-7,.,.,TGTGCCAGCAGCCCCAGTTCGCCGGCGGGCCCAACCTACGAGCAGTACTTC,CASSPSSPAGPTYEQYF
TRBV10-3,TRBJ2-5,TRBD2,.,TGTGCCATCAGTGGCGGACTAGAGGGGACCCAGTACTTC,CAISGGLEGTQYF
TRBV12-3/TRBV12-4,TRBJ2-7,.,.,TGTGCCAGCAGCTTGATACAGGGACACGAGCAGTACTTC,CASSLIQGHEQYF
TRBV30,TRBJ1-3,.,.,TGTGCCTGGAGTGTGCACGGGAGCTCTGGAAACACCATATATTTT,CAWSVHGSSGNTIYF
TRBV19,TRBJ2-1,TRBD2,.,TGTGCCAGTAGTACACTAGCGGGGTACAATGAGCAGTTCTTC,CASSTLAGYNEQFF
TRBV11-2,TRBJ2-7,.,.,TGTGCCAGCAGCTTAGGCGGGAAAAGTTACGAGCAGTACTTC,CASSLGGKSYEQYF
TRBV27,TRBJ2-3,.,.,TGTGCCAGCAGTTTTTCGCGGGGAGATACGCAGTATTTT,CASSFSRGDTQYF
TRBV7-9,TRBJ1-4,.,.,TGTGCCAGCAGCGAGGGGGAAAAACTGTTTTTT,CASSEGEKLFF
TRBV6-5,TRBJ2-5,.,once,TGTGCCAGCAGTTACTCGGGGGGGGGCGGTCAAGAGACCCAGTACTTC,CASSYSGGGGQETQYF
TRBV5-1,TRBJ1-1,.,.,TGCGCCAGCAGCACAGGGATGGGAGCCACTGAAGCTTTCTTT,CASSTGMGATEAFF
TRBV7-2,TRBJ2-3,TRBD1,.,TGTGCCAGCAGCTCTTGGGACAGGCAGTATTTT,CASSSWDRQYF
TRBV7-8,TRBJ2-7,.,.,TGTGCCAGCAGCTTTGGGGTGACAGGGACTCTAAGCTACGAGCAGTACTTC,CASSFGVTGTLSYEQYF
TRBV6-1,TRBJ2-5,TRBD2,.,TGTGCCAGCAGTGATGGCGGGAGGGCCGGTGAGACCCAGTACTTC,CASSDGGRAGETQYF
TRBV9,TRBJ1-6,TRBD1,.,TGTGCCAGCAGCGTAGACCCAGATGACAGGGGAAGGAATTCACCCCTCCACTTT,CASSVDPDDRGRNSPLHF
TRBV5-1,TRBJ2-2,.,.,TGCGCCAGTTTAGCAGAGAACACCGGGGAGCTGTTTTTT,CASLAENTGELFF
TRBV7-3,TRBJ2-3,TRBD1,.,TGTGCCAGCAGCCCCCGGACAGGGGAGACAGATACGCAGTATTTT,CASSPRTGETDTQYF
TRBV18,TRBJ1-1,.,.,TGTGCCAGCTCACCTCTCGAGAACACTGAAGCTTTCTTT,CASSPLENTEAFF
TRBV7-9,TRBJ1-1,.,.,TGTGCCAGCAGCACACAGGGAAGGGGGACTGAAGCTTTCTTT,CASSTQGRGTEAFF
TRBV3-1/TRBV3-2,TRBJ1-2,.,.,TGTGCCAGCAGCGCCACCGGGACGCTTGCCAACGGCTACACCTTC,CASSATGTLANGYTF
TRBV30,TRBJ1-1,.,.,TGTGCCGGAGGACGGCGGAACACTGAAGCTTTCTTT,CAGGRRNTEAFF
TRBV6-5,TRBJ2-7,.,.,TGTGCCAGCAGTTATTCCTACAGGGACGAGCAGTACTTC,CASSYSYRDEQYF
TRBV12-3/TRBV12-4,TRBJ1-5,.,.,TGTGCCAGCAGTTGGGGGGACCATCAGCCCCAGCATTTT,CASSWGDHQPQHF
TRBV19,TRBJ2-2,.,few,TGTGCCAGTAGTAAGGTGGGAGTGGACACCGGGGAGCTGTTTTTT,CASSKVGVDTGELFF
TRBV27,TRBJ2-1,TRBD1,.,TGTGCCAGCAGTTTTTTGAGGGGGCCATACAATGAGCAGTTCTTC,CASSFLRGPYNEQFF
TRBV6-5,TRBJ1-6,TRBD1,.,TGTGCCAGCAGGGGACAGGGAAATTCACCCCTCCACTTT,CASRGQGNSPLHF
TRBV7-9,TRBJ2-5,.,.,TGTGCCAGCAGCCAGTACCGGGAGACCCAGTACTTC,CASSQYRETQYF
TRBV5-1,TRBJ2-7,.,few,TGCGCCAGCAGCGTGAACAGGGAGAAAAACGAGCAGTACTTC,CASSVNREKNEQYF
TRBV11-2,TRBJ2-5,.,once,TGTGCCAGCAGCTTAGAATACATGTACCAAGAGACCCAGTACTTC,CASSLEYMYQETQYF
TRBV11-3,TRBJ2-3,.,.,TGTGCCAGCAGCTTAAGAGGGAGCGGCACAGATACGCAGTATTTT,CASSLRGSGTDTQYF
TRBV5-6,TRBJ1-5,.,.,TGTGCCAGCAGCTTAGCGGTTGGACAGCCCCAGCATTTT,CASSLAVGQPQHF